This TCR beta chain was obtained from a study of coeliac disease. Study details: Coeliac patients had active, refractory type I, or gluten-free-diet-controlled disease. General observations from the study: Active celiac intraepithelial and lamina propria samples had lower TRB and TRG clonality than control samples. Few TRB amino acid sequences were shared between samples; most were unique.

A note on this clone: The antigen remains undetermined.

The CDR3 contains 15 residues. The trim removed 4 bases at V and 5 bases at J, leaving 8 bases unmatched. Germline CDR1 reads SGHKS; CDR2 reads YYEKEE (reference sequence). TCRdb's copy holds only in-frame clones and misses some; the assay was immunoSEQ multiplex PCR. The sample records 3,500 to 5,000 clones, about three fifths being singletons. Sequencing used one aliquot of fewer than 650,000 cells per fraction. This rearrangement joins TRBV5-5 to TRBJ2-1; TRBD2 matches 8 bases. The sample taken for sequencing was intraepithelial lymphocytes from the gut. This TCR was sampled from a woman aged 18-29 years with active celiac disease. The CDR3 DNA is TGTGCCAGCAGCCCTAGATATAGCGGGGACAATGAGCAGTTCTTC. This translates into CASSPRYSGDNEQFF.